The present T cell receptor beta chain was sequenced within a study of identifying expanded T cells in peripheral blood. The data were produced by immunoSEQ multiplex PCR, yet TCRdb's version contains in-frame clones alone and is incomplete. The sample yields 100,000 to 150,000 clones, roughly 84% seen once. No infections or other immune events were documented during collection. The CDR3 spans 15 residues. Germline V gene lookup returns CDR1 SGHRS and CDR2 YFSETQ. The V and J ends lost 4 bases and 0 bases respectively, with 13 bases between them. On this clone itself: The antigen is undetermined.

Findings and limits, study-wide: Variance in clone template counts between approximately two-week samples significantly increased with total template count across all healthy donors. Differentially abundant clones: about 1.1 between replicates, 16.4 at roughly 13 days, 19 at four.

The TCR was taken from a person aged 18 to 70 in good health. The genes are TRBV5-1 and TRBJ1-1, with a weak D call TRBD1 (5 bases). The specimen sequenced was blood. CDR3 sequence: CASSGDGLMNTEAFF. In DNA, the CDR3 is TGCGCCAGCAGCGGGGACGGTTTAATGAACACTGAAGCTTTCTTT. The variable domain in full, completed from reference TRBV5-1 and TRBJ1-1, reads KAGVTQTPRYLIKTRGQQVTLSCSPISGHRSVSWYQQTPGQGLQFLFEYFSETQRNKGNFPGRFSGRQFSNSRSEMNVSTLELGDSALYLCASSGDGLMNTEAFFGQGTRLTVV.